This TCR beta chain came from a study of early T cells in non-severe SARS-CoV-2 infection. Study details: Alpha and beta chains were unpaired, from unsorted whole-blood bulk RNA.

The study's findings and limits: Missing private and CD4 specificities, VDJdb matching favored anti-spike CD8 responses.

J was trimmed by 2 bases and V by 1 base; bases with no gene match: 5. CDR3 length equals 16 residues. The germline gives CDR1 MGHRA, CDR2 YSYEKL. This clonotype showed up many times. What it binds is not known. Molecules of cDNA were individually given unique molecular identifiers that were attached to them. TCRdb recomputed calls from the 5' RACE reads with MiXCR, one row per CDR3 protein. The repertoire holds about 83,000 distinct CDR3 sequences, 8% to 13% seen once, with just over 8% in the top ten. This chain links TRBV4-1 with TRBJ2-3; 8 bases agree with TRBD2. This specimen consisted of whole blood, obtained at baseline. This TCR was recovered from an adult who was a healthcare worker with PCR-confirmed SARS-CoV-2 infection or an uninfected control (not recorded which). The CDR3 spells CASSQVEREPTDTQYF. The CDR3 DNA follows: TGCGCCAGCAGCCAAGTGGAGCGGGAGCCCACAGATACGCAGTATTTT.